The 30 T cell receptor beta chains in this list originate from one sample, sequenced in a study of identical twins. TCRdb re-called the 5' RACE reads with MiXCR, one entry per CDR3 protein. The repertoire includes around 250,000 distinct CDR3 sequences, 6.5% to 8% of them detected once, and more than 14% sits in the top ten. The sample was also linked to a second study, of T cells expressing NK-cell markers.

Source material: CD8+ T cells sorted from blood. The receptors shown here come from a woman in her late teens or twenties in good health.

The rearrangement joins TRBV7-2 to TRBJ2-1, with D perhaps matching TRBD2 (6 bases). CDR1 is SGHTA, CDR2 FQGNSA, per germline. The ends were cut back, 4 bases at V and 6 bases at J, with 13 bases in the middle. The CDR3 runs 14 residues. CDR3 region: CASSSLGLSNEQFF. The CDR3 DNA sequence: TGTGCCAGCAGCTCCCTGGGACTCTCCAATGAGCAGTTCTTC. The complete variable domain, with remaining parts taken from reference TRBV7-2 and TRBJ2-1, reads GAGVSQSPSNKVTEKGKDVELRCDPISGHTALYWYRQSLGQGLEFLIYFQGNSAPDKSGLPSDRFSAERTGGSVSTLTIQRTQQEDSAVYLCASSSLGLSNEQFFGPGTRLTVL.

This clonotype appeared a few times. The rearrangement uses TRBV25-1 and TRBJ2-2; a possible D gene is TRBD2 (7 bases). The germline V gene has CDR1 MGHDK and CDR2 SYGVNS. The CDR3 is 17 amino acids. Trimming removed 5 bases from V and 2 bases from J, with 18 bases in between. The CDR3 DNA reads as TGTGCCAGCAGTACCTGGGGGGCTAGCGGAAACACCGGGGAGCTGTTTTTT. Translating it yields CASSTWGASGNTGELFF.

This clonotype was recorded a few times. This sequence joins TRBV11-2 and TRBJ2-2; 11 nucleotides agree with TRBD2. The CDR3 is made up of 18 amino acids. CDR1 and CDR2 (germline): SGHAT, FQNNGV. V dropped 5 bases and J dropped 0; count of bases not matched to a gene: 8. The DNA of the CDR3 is TGTGCCAGCAGCCAAGGGGGACTAGCGGTACCGAACACCGGGGAGCTGTTTTTT. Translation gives CASSQGGLAVPNTGELFF.

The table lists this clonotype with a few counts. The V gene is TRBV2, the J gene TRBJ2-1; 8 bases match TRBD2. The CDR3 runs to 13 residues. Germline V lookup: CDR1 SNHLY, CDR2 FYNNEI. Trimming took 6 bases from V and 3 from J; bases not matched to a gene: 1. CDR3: CASSGGDYNEQFF. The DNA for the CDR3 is TGTGCCAGCAGCGGGGGGGACTACAATGAGCAGTTCTTC. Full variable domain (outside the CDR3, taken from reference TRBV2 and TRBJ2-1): EPEVTQTPSHQVTQMGQEVILRCVPISNHLYFYWYRQILGQKVEFLVSFYNNEISEKSEIFDDQFSVERPDGSNFTLKIRSTKLEDSAMYFCASSGGDYNEQFFGPGTRLTVL.

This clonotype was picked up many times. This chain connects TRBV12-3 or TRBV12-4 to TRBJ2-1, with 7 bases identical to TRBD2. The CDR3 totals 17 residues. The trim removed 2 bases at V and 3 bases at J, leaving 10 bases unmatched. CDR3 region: CASSLLGIAGSYNEQFF. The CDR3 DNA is TGTGCCAGCAGTTTACTAGGGATAGCGGGCAGCTACAATGAGCAGTTCTTC.

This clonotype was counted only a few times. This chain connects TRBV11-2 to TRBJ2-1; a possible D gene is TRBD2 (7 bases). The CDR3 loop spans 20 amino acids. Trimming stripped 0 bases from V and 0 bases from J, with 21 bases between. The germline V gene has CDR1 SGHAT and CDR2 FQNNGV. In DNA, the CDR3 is TGTGCCAGCAGCTTAGAGGGGGGGCTGATTTACTGGAGCTCCTACAATGAGCAGTTCTTC. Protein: CASSLEGGLIYWSSYNEQFF.

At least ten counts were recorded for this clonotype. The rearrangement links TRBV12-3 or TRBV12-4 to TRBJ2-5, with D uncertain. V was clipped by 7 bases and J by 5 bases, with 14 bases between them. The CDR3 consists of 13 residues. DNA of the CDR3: TGTGCCAGCACTCAGGCGACTTGGGAGACCCAGTACTTC. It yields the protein CASTQATWETQYF.

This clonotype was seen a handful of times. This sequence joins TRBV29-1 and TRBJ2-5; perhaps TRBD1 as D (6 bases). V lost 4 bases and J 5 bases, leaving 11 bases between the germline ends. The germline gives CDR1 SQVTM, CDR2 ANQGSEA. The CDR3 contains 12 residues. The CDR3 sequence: CSVVHRVETQYF. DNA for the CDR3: TGCAGCGTTGTCCACAGGGTCGAGACCCAGTACTTC.

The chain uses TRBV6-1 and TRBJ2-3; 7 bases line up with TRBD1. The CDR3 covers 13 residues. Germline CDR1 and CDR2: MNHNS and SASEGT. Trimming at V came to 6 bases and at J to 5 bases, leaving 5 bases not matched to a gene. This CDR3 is CASRGGKGDTQYF. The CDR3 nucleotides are TGTGCCAGCAGAGGGGGCAAGGGAGATACGCAGTATTTT.

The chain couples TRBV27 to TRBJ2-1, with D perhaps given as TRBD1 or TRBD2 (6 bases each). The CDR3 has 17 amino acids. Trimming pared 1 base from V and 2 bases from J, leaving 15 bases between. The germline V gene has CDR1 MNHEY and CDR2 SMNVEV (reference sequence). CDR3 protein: CASSLLGARGPYNEQFF. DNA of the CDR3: TGTGCCAGCAGTTTATTAGGGGCCCGGGGGCCCTACAATGAGCAGTTCTTC.

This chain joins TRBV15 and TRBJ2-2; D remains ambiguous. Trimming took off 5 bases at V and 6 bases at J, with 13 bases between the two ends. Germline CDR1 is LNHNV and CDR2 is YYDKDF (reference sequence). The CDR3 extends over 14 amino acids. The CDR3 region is CATSGRTGAGELFF. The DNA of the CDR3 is TGTGCCACCAGCGGTCGCACTGGCGCCGGGGAGCTGTTTTTT.

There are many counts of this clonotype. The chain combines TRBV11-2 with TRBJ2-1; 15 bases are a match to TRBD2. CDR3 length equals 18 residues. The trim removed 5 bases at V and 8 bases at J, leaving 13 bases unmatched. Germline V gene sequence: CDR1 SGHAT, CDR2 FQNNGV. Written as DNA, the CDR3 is TGTGCCAGCAGCCAAACCCCGGGACTAGCGGGAGGTAGGGATGAGCAGTTCTTC. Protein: CASSQTPGLAGGRDEQFF.

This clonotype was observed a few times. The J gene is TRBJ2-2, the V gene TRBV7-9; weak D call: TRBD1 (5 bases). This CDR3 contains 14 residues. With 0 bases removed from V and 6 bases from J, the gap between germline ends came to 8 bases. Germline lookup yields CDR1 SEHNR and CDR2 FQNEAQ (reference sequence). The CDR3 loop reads CASSLAQGSGELFF. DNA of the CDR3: TGTGCCAGCAGCTTAGCGCAGGGATCCGGGGAGCTGTTTTTT.

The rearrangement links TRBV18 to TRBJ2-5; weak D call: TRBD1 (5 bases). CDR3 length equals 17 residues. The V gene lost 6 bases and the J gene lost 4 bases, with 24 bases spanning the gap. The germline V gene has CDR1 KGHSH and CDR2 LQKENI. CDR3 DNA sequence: TGTGCCAGCTCTCCCCGGGCCCGCGGCAGGGTCTCAGAGACCCAGTACTTC. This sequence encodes CASSPRARGRVSETQYF.

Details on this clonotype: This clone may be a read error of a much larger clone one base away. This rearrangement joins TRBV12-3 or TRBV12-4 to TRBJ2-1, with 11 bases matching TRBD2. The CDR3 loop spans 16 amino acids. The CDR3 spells CASSPLAGGEYNEQLF. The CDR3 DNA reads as TGTGCCAGCAGTCCGCTAGCGGGGGGCGAGTACAATGAGCAGTTATTC.

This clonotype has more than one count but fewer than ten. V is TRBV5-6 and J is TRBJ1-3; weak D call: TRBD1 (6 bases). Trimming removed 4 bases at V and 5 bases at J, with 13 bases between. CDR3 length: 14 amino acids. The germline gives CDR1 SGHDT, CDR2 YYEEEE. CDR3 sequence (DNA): TGTGCCAGCAGCCGGGGGGGCGCCAGAAACACCATATATTTT. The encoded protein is CASSRGGARNTIYF.

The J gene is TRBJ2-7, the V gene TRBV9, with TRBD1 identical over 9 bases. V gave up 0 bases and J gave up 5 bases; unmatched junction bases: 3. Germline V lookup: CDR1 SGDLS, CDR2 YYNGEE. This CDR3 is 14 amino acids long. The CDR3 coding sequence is TGTGCCAGCAGCGTAGGGGGACAGGGAAACGAGCAGTACTTC. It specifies CASSVGGQGNEQYF.

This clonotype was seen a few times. Here the CDR3 reads CAIIAEGTDTQYF. CDR3 coding DNA: TGTGCCATCATTGCTGAGGGCACAGATACGCAGTATTTT. This chain connects TRBV10-3 to TRBJ2-3; D remains ambiguous. Germline CDR1 and CDR2: ENHRY and SYGVKD. Trimming removed 7 bases from V and 1 base from J, with 9 bases in between. This CDR3 is 13 amino acids long.

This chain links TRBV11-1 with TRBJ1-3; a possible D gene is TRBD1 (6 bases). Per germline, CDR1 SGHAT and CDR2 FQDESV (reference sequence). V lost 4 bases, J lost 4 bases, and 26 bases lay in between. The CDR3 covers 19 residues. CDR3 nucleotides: TGTGCCAGCAGCTCCCGGAACAGGGTATACGAAAGCCTAGGAAACACCATATATTTT. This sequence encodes CASSSRNRVYESLGNTIYF.

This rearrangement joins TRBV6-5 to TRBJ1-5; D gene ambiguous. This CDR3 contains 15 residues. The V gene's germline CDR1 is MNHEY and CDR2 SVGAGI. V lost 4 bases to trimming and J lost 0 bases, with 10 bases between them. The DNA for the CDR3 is TGTGCCAGCAGTTTAAGTCAGAATAGCAATCAGCCCCAGCATTTT. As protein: CASSLSQNSNQPQHF.

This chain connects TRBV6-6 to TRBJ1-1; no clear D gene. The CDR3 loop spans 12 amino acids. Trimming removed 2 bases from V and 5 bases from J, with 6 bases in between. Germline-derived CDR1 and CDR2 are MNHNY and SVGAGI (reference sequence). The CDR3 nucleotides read TGTGCCAGCAGTTACCCCCGAACTGAAGCTTTCTTT. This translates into CASSYPRTEAFF.

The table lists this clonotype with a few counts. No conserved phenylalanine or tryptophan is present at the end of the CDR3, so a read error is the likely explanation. The CDR3 DNA follows: TGCAGCGGACGCCTAGCGGGGGGCTCTTATACGCAGTATCTT. Translation: CSGRLAGGSYTQYL. The chain joins TRBV29-1 to TRBJ2-3; 11 bases line up with TRBD2. The V gene's germline CDR1 is SQVTM and CDR2 ANQGSEA. The trim removed 7 bases at V and 7 bases at J, leaving 10 bases unmatched. CDR3 length equals 14 residues.

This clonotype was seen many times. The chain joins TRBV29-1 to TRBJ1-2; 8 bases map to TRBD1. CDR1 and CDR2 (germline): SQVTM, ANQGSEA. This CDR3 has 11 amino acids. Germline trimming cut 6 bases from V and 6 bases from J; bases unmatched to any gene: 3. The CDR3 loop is CSVIQGDGYTF. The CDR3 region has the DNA TGCAGCGTAATACAGGGGGATGGCTACACCTTC.

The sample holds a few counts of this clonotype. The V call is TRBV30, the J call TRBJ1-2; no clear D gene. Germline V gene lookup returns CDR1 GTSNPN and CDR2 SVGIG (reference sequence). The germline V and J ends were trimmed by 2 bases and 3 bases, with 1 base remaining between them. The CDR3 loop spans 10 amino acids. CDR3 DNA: TGTGCCTGGAGTCACTATGGCTACACCTTC. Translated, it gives CAWSHYGYTF.

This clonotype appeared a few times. The DNA of the CDR3 is TGTGCCAGCAGCGGCGGAGGGGGGGCCCACTACGAGCAGTACTTC. This gives the protein CASSGGGGAHYEQYF. The chain links TRBV7-6 to TRBJ2-7; D may be TRBD2 (7 bases). V was pared by 5 bases and J by 3 bases, with 17 bases between. Per the germline V gene, CDR1 is SGHVS and CDR2 is FNYEAQ. This CDR3 contains 15 residues.

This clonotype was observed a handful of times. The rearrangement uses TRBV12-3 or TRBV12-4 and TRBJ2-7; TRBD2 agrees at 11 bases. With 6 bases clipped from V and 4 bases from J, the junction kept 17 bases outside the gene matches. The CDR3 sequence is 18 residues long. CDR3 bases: TGTGCCAGCAGGGGACCCCGGGCGACGACTAGCGGGGTGTACGAGCAGTACTTC. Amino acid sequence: CASRGPRATTSGVYEQYF.

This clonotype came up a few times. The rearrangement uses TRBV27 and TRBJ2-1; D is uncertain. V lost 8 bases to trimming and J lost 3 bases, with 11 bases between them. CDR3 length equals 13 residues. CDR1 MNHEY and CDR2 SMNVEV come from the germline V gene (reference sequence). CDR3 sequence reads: CASSKENYNEQFF. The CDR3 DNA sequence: TGTGCCAGCTCGAAGGAGAACTACAATGAGCAGTTCTTC.

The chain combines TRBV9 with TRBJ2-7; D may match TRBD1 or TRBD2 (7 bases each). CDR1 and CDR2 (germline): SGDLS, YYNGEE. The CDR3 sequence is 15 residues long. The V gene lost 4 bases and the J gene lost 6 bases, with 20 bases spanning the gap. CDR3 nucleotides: TGTGCCAGCAGCTCAGGGGGGGCCGGGGGCTCCGAGCAGTACTTC. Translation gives CASSSGGAGGSEQYF.

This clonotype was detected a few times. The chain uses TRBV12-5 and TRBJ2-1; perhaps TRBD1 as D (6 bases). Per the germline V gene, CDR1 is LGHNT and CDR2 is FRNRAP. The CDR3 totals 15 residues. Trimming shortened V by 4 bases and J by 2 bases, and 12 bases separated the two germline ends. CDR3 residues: CASGSPGQPYNEQFF. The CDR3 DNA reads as TGTGCTAGTGGTTCGCCGGGACAACCCTACAATGAGCAGTTCTTC.

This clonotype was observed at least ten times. DNA for the CDR3: TGCGCCAGCAGCCCGGGACTAGCGGCGGACGAGCAGTTCTTC. As protein: CASSPGLAADEQFF. This sequence joins TRBV4-3 and TRBJ2-1, with 11 bases lining up with TRBD2. The CDR3 consists of 14 residues. The germline V gene has CDR1 LGHNA and CDR2 YSLEER. The trim removed 4 bases at V and 10 bases at J, leaving 6 bases unmatched.